Presented here are 32 T cell receptor beta chains from one specimen sequenced in a study of T-cell memory formation after mild COVID-19. TCRdb ran MiXCR on the 5' RACE reads and lists one entry per CDR3 protein. The sample lists fewer than 250,000 distinct CDR3 sequences, about 27% occurring once. Sequencing was done on a sample of PBMCs or a T cell subset sorted from them (not recorded which). These receptors came from an adult woman who had mild COVID-19 (a few samples of this study predate the infection). Cell type and time point are not known.

The rearrangement links TRBV20-1 to TRBJ2-3; unclear D gene. This CDR3 comprises 12 residues. Trimming shortened V by 5 bases and J by 3 bases, and 9 bases separated the two germline ends. CDR1 and CDR2 (germline): DFQATT, SNEGSKA (reference sequence). Written as DNA, the CDR3 is TGCAGTGCTCCCCCGGTGACAGATACGCAGTATTTT. As protein: CSAPPVTDTQYF.

This clonotype was observed at least ten times. V and J are TRBV6-2 or TRBV6-3 and TRBJ2-1, with 8 bases matching TRBD2. Germline CDR1 is MNHEY and CDR2 is SVGEGT. This CDR3 contains 20 residues. The trim removed 2 bases at V and 3 bases at J, leaving 18 bases unmatched. CDR3 in amino acids: CASSYLNLAGGLVGYNEQFF. Here the CDR3 DNA reads TGTGCCAGCAGTTACCTTAATCTAGCGGGCGGCCTAGTGGGCTACAATGAGCAGTTCTTC.

The chain recombines TRBV9 with TRBJ2-2; 9 bases line up with TRBD1. The CDR3 contains 16 residues. The V gene's germline CDR1 is SGDLS and CDR2 YYNGEE. V lost 3 bases and J lost 2; bases outside the gene matches: 5. This CDR3 reads CASSGHRGPNTGELFF. CDR3 coding DNA: TGTGCCAGCAGCGGACACAGGGGGCCTAACACCGGGGAGCTGTTTTTT.

V and J are TRBV24-1 and TRBJ1-1; the D is unclear. Germline assignment: CDR1 KGHDR and CDR2 SFDVKD. The V end was cut by 2 bases, the J end by 6 bases, with 9 bases between. The CDR3 length is 13 residues. CDR3 coding DNA: TGTGCCACCAGTGATTCGGTGGCGGCTGAAGCTTTCTTT. It is translated as CATSDSVAAEAFF.

This clonotype came up a few times. The gene calls are TRBV18 and TRBJ1-1; D gene ambiguous. Germline-derived CDR1 and CDR2 are KGHSH and LQKENI. V gave up 3 bases and J gave up 1 base, with 9 bases separating them. The CDR3 loop spans 14 amino acids. The CDR3 loop reads CASSPSQRNTEAFF. CDR3 in DNA: TGTGCCAGCTCACCGAGTCAGAGGAACACTGAAGCTTTCTTT.

Only a few counts were recorded for this clonotype. This chain joins TRBV20-1 and TRBJ1-3, with D perhaps matching TRBD1 (6 bases). CDR1 is DFQATT and CDR2 is SNEGSKA in the germline V gene (reference sequence). The CDR3 has 16 residues. V was cut by 0 bases and J by 3 bases, with 15 bases left in between. Written as DNA, the CDR3 is TGCAGTGCTAGAGAAGGGGGGCCGTACAGTGGAAACACCATATATTTT. Amino acids: CSAREGGPYSGNTIYF.

The chain combines TRBV7-9 with TRBJ2-4; D is ambiguous. The CDR3 has 15 residues. Trimming shortened V by 2 bases and J by 5 bases, and 13 bases separated the two germline ends. The germline CDR1 and CDR2 sequences are SEHNR and FQNEAQ (reference sequence). CDR3 in amino acids: CASSLISGPQNIQYF. In DNA, the CDR3 is TGTGCCAGCAGCTTAATAAGTGGGCCTCAAAACATTCAGTACTTC.

The chain employs TRBV29-1 and TRBJ1-5; D gene uncertain. Trimming left V 4 bases short and J 2 bases short, with 9 bases between. Looked up from germline, CDR1 is SQVTM and CDR2 is ANQGSEA. The CDR3 runs to 13 residues. CDR3 nucleotide sequence: TGCAGCGTTGGCAACAGCGGCAATCAGCCCCAGCATTTT. It specifies CSVGNSGNQPQHF. Drawing the rest from reference TRBV29-1 and TRBJ1-5, the complete variable domain is SAVISQKPSRDICQRGTSLTIQCQVDSQVTMMFWYRQQPGQSLTLIATANQGSEATYESGFVIDKFPISRPNLTFSTLTVSNMSPEDSSIYLCSVGNSGNQPQHFGDGTRLSIL.

The rearrangement joins TRBV19 to TRBJ2-1; 8 nucleotides agree with TRBD1. With 1 base clipped from V and 9 bases from J, the junction kept 5 bases outside the gene matches. CDR3 length: 14 residues. The germline gives CDR1 LNHDA, CDR2 SQIVND (reference sequence). CDR3 sequence: CASSIVTGGTEQFF. The CDR3 DNA reads TGTGCCAGTAGTATAGTAACAGGGGGGACTGAGCAGTTCTTC.

This clonotype was observed once. This chain links TRBV2 with TRBJ2-1, with 9 bases fitting TRBD2. The CDR3 contains 19 residues. CDR1 is SNHLY, CDR2 FYNNEI, per germline. V was pared by 2 bases and J by 1 base, with 12 bases of the junction left unmatched. This chain's CDR3 is CASSEYTEPRGGSYNEQFF. The DNA of the CDR3 is TGTGCCAGCAGTGAATACACTGAGCCGCGGGGGGGATCCTACAATGAGCAGTTCTTC.

This clonotype was seen ten or more times. The chain uses TRBV7-9 and TRBJ2-5; the D call may be TRBD1 or TRBD2 (5 bases each). The V gene's germline CDR1 is SEHNR and CDR2 FQNEAQ (reference sequence). The V gene lost 6 bases and the J gene lost 5 bases, with 16 bases spanning the gap. The CDR3 length is 14 residues. In nucleotides, the CDR3 is TGTGCCAGCAGAGCTCGGGAAGGGGAGGAGACCCAGTACTTC. Translation gives CASRAREGEETQYF.

The rearrangement uses TRBV6-1 and TRBJ1-1; D perhaps matches TRBD1 (5 bases). Germline CDR1 reads MNHNS; CDR2 reads SASEGT. V lost 1 base, J lost 1 base, and 7 bases lay in between. The CDR3 extends over 14 amino acids. DNA for the CDR3: TGTGCCAGCAGTGAAGACAGGAGGAACACTGAAGCTTTCTTT. It yields the protein CASSEDRRNTEAFF.

This clonotype was seen a handful of times. The chain carries TRBV20-1 and TRBJ2-7, with 7 positions matching TRBD1. J lost 6 bases, V lost 2 bases, and 13 bases had no gene match. In germline, CDR1 is DFQATT, CDR2 SNEGSKA (reference sequence). The CDR3 runs to 15 residues. Written as DNA, the CDR3 is TGCAGTGCTAGATACCATACAGGGGATACGGGCGAGCAGTACTTC. Amino acids: CSARYHTGDTGEQYF.

This clonotype was seen more than once but under ten times. CDR3 in DNA: TGCGCCAGCAGCCATCGGATGGGACTCGATCGCGAGCAGTACTTC. Translating gives CASSHRMGLDREQYF. The chain has TRBV4-3 and TRBJ2-7, with D perhaps matching TRBD2 (6 bases). Germline lookup yields CDR1 LGHNA and CDR2 YSLEER. Trimming left V 3 bases short and J 6 bases short, with 18 bases between. The CDR3 has 15 amino acids.

The V and J genes are TRBV5-1 and TRBJ1-4; D unresolved. Germline CDR1 reads SGHRS; CDR2 reads YFSETQ. Trimming stripped 1 base from V and 3 bases from J, with 10 bases between. The CDR3 totals 15 residues. The CDR3 region has the DNA TGCGCCAGCAGCTTGTTCGACGGGTCTAATGAAAAACTGTTTTTT. It specifies CASSLFDGSNEKLFF.

In its sample, this clonotype was seen a few times. This chain links TRBV5-1 with TRBJ2-6; D gene unclear. The germline CDR1 and CDR2 sequences are SGHRS and YFSETQ. The length of the CDR3 is 15 residues. V lost 0 bases to trimming and J lost 0 bases, with 4 bases between them. The CDR3 spells CASSLAPSGANVLTF. In DNA, the CDR3 is TGCGCCAGCAGCTTGGCCCCCTCTGGGGCCAACGTCCTGACTTTC.

This clonotype has only a few counts. The rearrangement links TRBV12-3 or TRBV12-4 to TRBJ1-2, with TRBD1 identical over 7 bases. The CDR3 totals 16 residues. J gave up 4 bases and V 4 bases, and 12 bases lay outside the gene matches. CDR3 region: CASSYDQTRGIYGYTF. The CDR3 region has the DNA TGTGCCAGCAGTTACGACCAAACCAGGGGGATCTATGGCTACACCTTC.

The chain couples TRBV12-3 or TRBV12-4 to TRBJ2-3, with D uncertain. Trimming removed 2 bases at V and 2 bases at J, with 8 bases between. This CDR3 is built from 14 residues. The CDR3 sequence: CASSLNPHTDTQYF. The CDR3 nucleotides read TGTGCCAGCAGTTTAAACCCCCACACAGATACGCAGTATTTT.

This clonotype was counted only a few times. The rearrangement uses TRBV12-3 or TRBV12-4 and TRBJ2-5; 7 positions match TRBD1. Trimming took 4 bases from V and 2 from J; bases not matched to a gene: 10. CDR3 length equals 16 residues. The chain's CDR3 is CASSSQGGRVQETQYF. Written as DNA, the CDR3 is TGTGCCAGCAGTTCCCAAGGGGGCAGGGTGCAAGAGACCCAGTACTTC.

The chain is built from TRBV29-1 and TRBJ2-1, with TRBD2 matching over 11 bases. This CDR3 region has 14 residues. Germline V gives CDR1 SQVTM, CDR2 ANQGSEA. With V trimmed by 7 bases and J by 6 bases, 8 bases remained unmatched. CDR3 in DNA: TGCAGCGCCGCGACTAGCGGGGTTATCAATGAGCAGTTCTTC. It is translated as CSAATSGVINEQFF.

V is TRBV5-1 and J is TRBJ2-7, with 12 bases identical to TRBD2. The CDR3 extends over 15 amino acids. Trimming at V came to 4 bases and at J to 3 bases, leaving 5 bases not matched to a gene. The germline CDR1 and CDR2 sequences are SGHRS and YFSETQ. CDR3 DNA sequence: TGCGCCAGCAGCCCCCGGACTAGCGGGAACTACGAGCAGTACTTC. Translation: CASSPRTSGNYEQYF.

In this sample, this clonotype turned up once. The J gene is TRBJ2-7, the V gene TRBV5-1; D is undetermined. Trimming stripped 2 bases from V and 0 bases from J, with 9 bases between. The CDR3 loop spans 14 amino acids. The germline V gene encodes CDR1 SGHRS and CDR2 YFSETQ. CDR3 protein: CASSLTPASYEQYF. The DNA for the CDR3 is TGCGCCAGCAGCTTAACCCCAGCCTCCTACGAGCAGTACTTC.

J is TRBJ2-1 and V is TRBV30; D perhaps matches TRBD2 (6 bases). Trimming left V 4 bases short and J 2 bases short, with 9 bases between. The CDR3 runs to 13 residues. CDR1 GTSNPN and CDR2 SVGIG come from the germline V gene (reference sequence). In nucleotides, the CDR3 is TGTGCCTGGACCCGGGGGACCTACAATGAGCAGTTCTTC. The encoded protein is CAWTRGTYNEQFF.

The CDR3, as DNA: TGCAGTGCTGGAGTCCGAGGGACAGGTCCCCTCACGGAGACCCAGTACTTC. This gives the protein CSAGVRGTGPLTETQYF. The V gene is TRBV20-1, the J gene TRBJ2-5; 8 bases align to TRBD1. The CDR3 has 17 residues. J gave up 5 bases and V 5 bases, and 19 bases lay outside the gene matches. Germline-derived CDR1 and CDR2 are DFQATT and SNEGSKA (reference sequence).

The rearrangement joins TRBV4-1 to TRBJ1-1, with 7 nucleotides matching TRBD1. Losses at the gene ends were 3 bases for V and 0 bases for J; bases not matched to a gene: 7. The CDR3 contains 16 residues. Germline V gene lookup returns CDR1 MGHRA and CDR2 YSYEKL. The CDR3 region is CASSHDPTGLNTEAFF. DNA for the CDR3: TGCGCCAGCAGCCACGACCCGACAGGGCTGAACACTGAAGCTTTCTTT.

Ten or more counts support this clonotype. The V and J genes are TRBV12-3 or TRBV12-4 and TRBJ2-4; a possible D gene is TRBD2 (6 bases). Trimming removed 4 bases at V and 0 bases at J, with 13 bases between. CDR3 length: 16 residues. CDR3 region: CASSYIGTLAKNIQYF. The CDR3 coding sequence is TGTGCCAGCAGTTACATCGGGACTTTAGCCAAAAACATTCAGTACTTC.

This sequence joins TRBV5-6 and TRBJ2-2; the D is unclear. This CDR3 region has 13 residues. Trimming removed 0 bases from V and 5 bases from J, with 5 bases in between. The germline V gene encodes CDR1 SGHDT and CDR2 YYEEEE. CDR3 DNA sequence: TGTGCCAGCAGCTTGGGGCGGACCGGGGAGCTGTTTTTT. Translating gives CASSLGRTGELFF. Drawing the rest from reference TRBV5-6 and TRBJ2-2, the complete variable domain is DAGVTQSPTHLIKTRGQQVTLRCSPKSGHDTVSWYQQALGQGPQFIFQYYEEEERQRGNFPDRFSGHQFPNYSSELNVNALLLGDSALYLCASSLGRTGELFFGEGSRLTVL.

This clonotype was seen only a few times. The chain joins TRBV24-1 to TRBJ2-6, with 7 bases fitting TRBD1. J lost 0 bases, V lost 4 bases, and 5 bases had no gene match. Germline CDR1 is KGHDR and CDR2 is SFDVKD. The CDR3 covers 17 residues. The CDR3 region has the DNA TGTGCCACCAGTGACATGGGACAGAGCTCTGGGGCCAACGTCCTGACTTTC. Translated, it gives CATSDMGQSSGANVLTF.

The rearrangement uses TRBV15 and TRBJ2-3; 7 nucleotides align to TRBD1. Looked up from germline, CDR1 is LNHNV and CDR2 is YYDKDF (reference sequence). CDR3 size: 15 residues. J was trimmed by 3 bases and V by 1 base; bases with no gene match: 4. The CDR3 DNA is TGTGCCACCAGCAGAGCAGGGACAGTAACAGATACGCAGTATTTT. Its protein is CATSRAGTVTDTQYF.

This clonotype showed up just a few times. V gene TRBV12-3 or TRBV12-4 combines with J gene TRBJ2-1, with 7 bases that match TRBD2. The CDR3 consists of 15 residues. The junction had 4 bases not matched to a gene; V was cut back by 5 bases and J by 0 bases. As DNA, the CDR3 is TGTGCCAGCAGTGGCGGACTAGTCTCCTACAATGAGCAGTTCTTC. This encodes CASSGGLVSYNEQFF.

The chain links TRBV29-1 to TRBJ2-4, with no clear D. Trimming shortened V by 6 bases and J by 0 bases, and 9 bases separated the two germline ends. The CDR3 runs to 13 residues. Germline loops: CDR1 SQVTM, CDR2 ANQGSEA. CDR3 protein: CSVKDLAKNIQYF. Written as DNA, the CDR3 is TGCAGCGTGAAGGACCTAGCCAAAAACATTCAGTACTTC.

The chain carries TRBV20-1 and TRBJ2-7; 8 bases match TRBD2. CDR3 length: 14 amino acids. Trimming removed 6 bases from V and 0 bases from J; junction bases left unmatched: 7. CDR1 is DFQATT and CDR2 is SNEGSKA in the germline V gene (reference sequence). DNA for the CDR3: TGCAGTGCCGATCAGCGGGGGTACTCCTACGAGCAGTACTTC. Its protein is CSADQRGYSYEQYF.